The clone carrying this TCR beta chain was seen a handful of times. Its antigen remains unidentified. TCRdb itself ran the 5' RACE reads through MiXCR, one entry per CDR3 protein. The sample records just under 550,000 distinct CDR3 sequences, about a fifth being singletons. Germline-derived CDR1 and CDR2 are SQVTM and ANQGSEA. The V end lost 5 bases, the J end lost 0 bases, and 20 bases lay between the germline ends. The CDR3 spans 17 residues. These data come from a study of T-cell memory formation after mild COVID-19. General study points: Within pre-infection memory, some responding clones were found, suggesting cross-reactive memory joined.

The sample consisted of PBMCs or a T cell subset sorted from them (not recorded which). This TCR came from an adult woman who had mild COVID-19 (a few samples of this study predate the infection). Cell type and time point are not known. The chain joins TRBV29-1 to TRBJ2-1; tentatively, D is TRBD1 (5 bases). CDR3: CSVLGPRTSASYNEQFF. CDR3 coding DNA: TGCAGCGTTTTGGGGCCGCGGACGTCCGCCTCCTACAATGAGCAGTTCTTC.